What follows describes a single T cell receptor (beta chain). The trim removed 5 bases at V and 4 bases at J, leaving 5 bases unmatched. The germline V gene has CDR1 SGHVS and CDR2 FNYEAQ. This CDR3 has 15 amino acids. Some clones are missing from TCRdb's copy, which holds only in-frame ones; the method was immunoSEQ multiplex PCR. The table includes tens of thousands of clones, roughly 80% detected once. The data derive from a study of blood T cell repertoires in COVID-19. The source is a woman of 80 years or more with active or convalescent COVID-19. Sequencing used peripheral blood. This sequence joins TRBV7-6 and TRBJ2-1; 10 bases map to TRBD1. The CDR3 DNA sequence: TGTGCCAGCAGCCCCAGGACAGGGGGTTACAATGAGCAGTTCTTC. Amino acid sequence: CASSPRTGGYNEQFF.